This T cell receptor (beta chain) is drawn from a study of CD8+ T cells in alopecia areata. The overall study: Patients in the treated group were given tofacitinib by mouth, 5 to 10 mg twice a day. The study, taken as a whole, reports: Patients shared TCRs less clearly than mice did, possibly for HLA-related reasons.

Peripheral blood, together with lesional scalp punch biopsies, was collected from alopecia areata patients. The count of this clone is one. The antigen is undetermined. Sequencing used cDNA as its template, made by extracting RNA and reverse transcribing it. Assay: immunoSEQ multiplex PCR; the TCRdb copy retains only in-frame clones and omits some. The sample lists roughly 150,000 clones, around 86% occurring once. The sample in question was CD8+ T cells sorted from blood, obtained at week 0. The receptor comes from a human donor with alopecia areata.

CDR3 sequence: CASSLYRGSNQPQHF. DNA of the CDR3: TGTGCCAGCAGTTTATACAGGGGAAGCAATCAGCCCCAGCATTTT. J is TRBJ1-5 and V is TRBV28; 7 bases line up with TRBD1. This CDR3 contains 15 residues. The V gene's germline CDR1 is MDHEN and CDR2 SYDVKM. The J segment lost 1 base and the V segment lost 1 base, leaving 1 base of the junction unmatched.